The present T cell receptor beta chain was sequenced within a study of CD8 T cells in Susac syndrome. V lost 7 bases and J 3 bases, leaving 12 bases between the germline ends. From germline, CDR1 is MNHEY and CDR2 SVGAGI. CDR3 length equals 13 residues. The authors reverse transcribed roughly 0.5 to 1 ug RNA with random hexamers. TCRdb re-called the immunoSEQ multiplex PCR reads through MiXCR, storing one row per CDR3 protein. The sample yields about 130,000 distinct CDR3 sequences, roughly 94% seen once. This TCR came from a human donor with multiple sclerosis. The gene calls are TRBV6-5 and TRBJ1-2, with D possibly TRBD1 on 5 matching bases. Specimen: CD4+ T cells from PBMCs. This CDR3 is CASTRGIYYGYTF. CDR3 coding DNA: TGTGCCAGCACCCGGGGGATCTACTATGGCTACACCTTC.